The rows below give T cell receptor beta chains drawn from one sample of a study of T cell responses to AZD1222 COVID-19 vaccine. Clones were sequenced by immunoSEQ multiplex PCR, and TCRdb holds only the in-frame ones, with some missing. The sample carries tens of thousands of clones, 85% recorded once. The source material was peripheral blood, sampled 28 days after the second AZD1222 dose. These TCRs come from an adult who received the AZD1222 COVID-19 vaccine. Both conserved end residues are part of each CDR3. A D gene is named only where the DNA matches it firmly. Clone size is not always given. Where it is, it says once, few, many or a class for expanded clones.

CDR3 DNA	CDR3 protein	V gene	J gene	D gene	clone size
TGTGCCAGCAGTTTAGCCGGGACAGATTTCTCTGGGGCCAACGTCCTGACTTTC	CASSLAGTDFSGANVLTF	TRBV28	TRBJ2-6	TRBD1	few
TGCGCCAGCAGCCAAGCGCTCGACAGGTTCAACTACGAGCAGTACTTC	CASSQALDRFNYEQYF	TRBV4-1	TRBJ2-7	NA	NA
TGTGCCAGCAGTTTAACCCAGGGCTGGTCCTACGAGCAGTACTTC	CASSLTQGWSYEQYF	TRBV27	TRBJ2-7	NA	NA
TGTGCCAGCAGCTTTCCAGCGTTCGATTCACCCCTCCACTTT	CASSFPAFDSPLHF	TRBV5-5	TRBJ1-6	NA	NA
TGTGCCAGCAGTGAGCCTAGCGGGAGGGCCCTAGACTCCTACGAGCAGTACTTC	CASSEPSGRALDSYEQYF	TRBV6-4	TRBJ2-7	TRBD2	once
TGTGCCAGTAGACACAGGGGTCCGGACAATGAGCAGTTCTTC	CASRHRGPDNEQFF	TRBV19	TRBJ2-1	TRBD1	once
TGTGCCAGCATAAGAGTCTCTGGAAACACCATATATTTT	CASIRVSGNTIYF	TRBV21-1	TRBJ1-3	NA	NA
TGTGCCAGCAGCGTCGGCGGGGGGGACTACAATGAGCAGTTCTTC	CASSVGGGDYNEQFF	TRBV9	TRBJ2-1	TRBD2	NA
TGTGCCAGCAGTGAAGGCAGGTTGATTCAGTACTTC	CASSEGRLIQYF	TRBV2	TRBJ2-4	NA	NA
TGTGCTAGTGCCCCCCAGGGGGCGAGTTCAGATCAGCCCCAGCATTTT	CASAPQGASSDQPQHF	TRBV12-5	TRBJ1-5	TRBD1	NA
TGTGCCAGCAGCTTAGGGGGTAATTCACCCCTCCACTTT	CASSLGGNSPLHF	TRBV7-8	TRBJ1-6	NA	NA
TGTGCCAGCAGTTTGGGCGTTAACTACCAGCATTTT	CASSLGVNYQHF	TRBV27	TRBJ1-5	NA	once